Each of the 29 T cell receptor beta chains below was sequenced from the same sample in a study of blood T cell repertoires in COVID-19. Libraries were prepared by immunoSEQ multiplex PCR; TCRdb keeps only in-frame clonotypes and omits some of them. Of roughly 77,000 clones in the sample, roughly 88% were seen once. The sample consisted of peripheral blood. The receptor set was obtained from a human donor in a cohort sampled during active COVID-19.

The table lists this clone with a count of one. The chain links TRBV5-4 to TRBJ1-3; 10 positions match TRBD1. Germline CDR1 is SGHNT and CDR2 is YYREEE (reference sequence). Trimming at V came to 0 bases and at J to 2 bases, leaving 8 bases not matched to a gene. The CDR3 covers 18 residues. CDR3 amino acids: CASSLDGQGVGAGNTIYF. Written as DNA, the CDR3 is TGTGCCAGCAGCTTGGACGGACAGGGGGTTGGAGCTGGAAACACCATATATTTT.

V usage is TRBV2 and J usage is TRBJ2-5; D remains ambiguous. V lost 3 bases to trimming and J lost 4 bases, with 15 bases between them. Germline V gives CDR1 SNHLY, CDR2 FYNNEI. This CDR3 has 15 amino acids. CDR3 in amino acids: CASSDSPLAGETQYF. CDR3 coding DNA: TGTGCCAGCAGTGACAGCCCGTTAGCTGGAGAGACCCAGTACTTC.

The J gene is TRBJ1-1, the V gene TRBV18; TRBD1 agrees at 12 bases. V lost 6 bases to trimming and J lost 2 bases; unmatched junction nucleotides: 10. Germline CDR1 is KGHSH and CDR2 is LQKENI. The CDR3 is 17 residues long. The CDR3 sequence: CASSPGQGAGINTEAFF. The CDR3 DNA follows: TGTGCCAGCTCTCCGGGACAGGGGGCTGGGATCAACACTGAAGCTTTCTTT.

This rearrangement joins TRBV6-1 to TRBJ2-7, with D perhaps TRBD2 (6 bases). With 2 bases removed from V and 5 bases from J, the gap between germline ends came to 7 bases. Germline CDR1 and CDR2: MNHNS and SASEGT. The CDR3 loop spans 12 amino acids. The CDR3 region is CASSEWGDEQYF. CDR3 DNA: TGTGCCAGCAGTGAATGGGGGGACGAGCAGTACTTC.

The V call is TRBV29-1, the J call TRBJ2-3; 7 bases are a match to TRBD2. The V segment lost 4 bases and the J segment 3 bases; nucleotides outside the gene matches: 4. The CDR3 has 13 amino acids. CDR1 is SQVTM and CDR2 is ANQGSEA in the germline V gene. DNA for the CDR3: TGCAGCGTTGCGGGCGGGAGTACAGATACGCAGTATTTT. Its translation is CSVAGGSTDTQYF.

The genes are TRBV5-1 and TRBJ2-2, with a possible D match to TRBD1 (5 bases). Germline V gives CDR1 SGHRS, CDR2 YFSETQ. V lost 0 bases to trimming and J lost 2 bases, with 11 bases between them. The CDR3 spans 16 residues. The CDR3 DNA follows: TGCGCCAGCAGCTTGGAGGAGACAGTCAACACCGGGGAGCTGTTTTTT. Translated, it gives CASSLEETVNTGELFF.

The genes are TRBV2 and TRBJ2-7; 8 nucleotides match TRBD2. This CDR3 is built from 14 residues. J gave up 6 bases and V 8 bases, and 12 bases lay outside the gene matches. Per germline, CDR1 SNHLY and CDR2 FYNNEI. The CDR3, as DNA: TGTGCCAGCCGCGCCGGGACTAGACTTGCCGAGCAGTACTTC. Translating gives CASRAGTRLAEQYF.

This sequence joins TRBV7-2 and TRBJ2-7, with 8 bases matching TRBD1. V gave up 4 bases and J gave up 0 bases; unmatched junction bases: 5. Per the germline V gene, CDR1 is SGHTA and CDR2 is FQGNSA. The CDR3 sequence is 15 residues long. The CDR3 coding sequence is TGTGCCAGCAGCTCAGCAGGGGGCGGCTCCTACGAGCAGTACTTC. Translated: CASSSAGGGSYEQYF.

The genes are TRBV30 and TRBJ2-1, with D tentatively TRBD2 (6 bases). Germline values: CDR1 GTSNPN, CDR2 SVGIG (reference sequence). The V end lost 4 bases, the J end lost 1 base, and 14 bases lay between the germline ends. This CDR3 is 15 amino acids long. CDR3 DNA: TGTGCCTGGAAGCCCATGGGGGGTTCCTACAATGAGCAGTTCTTC. This codes for CAWKPMGGSYNEQFF.

The chain recombines TRBV14 with TRBJ2-7; D is perhaps TRBD1 (6 bases). Trimming removed 3 bases from V and 2 bases from J, with 17 bases in between. This CDR3 has 16 residues. The germline V gene encodes CDR1 SGHDN and CDR2 FVKESK. The CDR3 nucleotides read TGTGCCAGCAGCCAGAGGGAAGGGACATTGGCCTACGAGCAGTACTTC. It encodes CASSQREGTLAYEQYF.

The chain uses TRBV7-7 and TRBJ2-1; 15 bases match TRBD2. The V gene's germline CDR1 is SSHAT and CDR2 FNYEAQ (reference sequence). The CDR3 covers 16 residues. The trim removed 5 bases at V and 6 bases at J, leaving 5 bases unmatched. For the CDR3, the DNA is TGTGCCAGCAGCCCCCAGGGACTAGCGGGAGGCAATGAGCAGTTCTTC. Translation: CASSPQGLAGGNEQFF.

As to this clone: Other DNA sequences in the sample encode the same CDR3. The chain employs TRBV7-9 and TRBJ1-5; 8 bases align to TRBD1. The V segment lost 5 bases and the J segment 1 base; nucleotides outside the gene matches: 1. The germline CDR1 and CDR2 sequences are SEHNR and FQNEAQ (reference sequence). The CDR3 runs to 14 residues. The CDR3 sequence: CASSRTGSNQPQHF. CDR3 sequence (DNA): TGTGCCAGCAGCCGGACAGGGAGCAATCAGCCCCAGCATTTT.

The chain has TRBV7-9 and TRBJ2-2; 10 nucleotides match TRBD2. V shed 7 bases, J shed 9 bases, and the junction held 5 bases outside the gene matches. CDR3 length: 13 amino acids. Germline V gene sequence: CDR1 SEHNR, CDR2 FQNEAQ (reference sequence). DNA for the CDR3: TGTGCCAGCACGGCTAGCGGGAGACGGGAGCTGTTTTTT. This codes for CASTASGRRELFF.

The chain joins TRBV6-6 to TRBJ2-1; TRBD1 matches 9 bases. This CDR3 has 15 residues. V shed 6 bases and J 6 bases; nucleotides not matched to a gene: 9. Germline lookup yields CDR1 MNHNY and CDR2 SVGAGI (reference sequence). Written as DNA, the CDR3 is TGTGCCAGCAGAAGTCCCGGGACAGGGAGCAATGAGCAGTTCTTC. Translating it yields CASRSPGTGSNEQFF.

The chain links TRBV11-2 to TRBJ2-1; D is possibly TRBD2 (5 bases). CDR1 is SGHAT and CDR2 is FQNNGV in the germline V gene. Trimming removed 6 bases from V and 8 bases from J, with 20 bases in between. This CDR3 spans 15 amino acids. The CDR3, as DNA: TGTGCCAGCAGTCCCAAGGATCGGGGTAGCGATGAGCAGTTCTTC. This encodes CASSPKDRGSDEQFF.

This clone was counted between two and nine times. V is TRBV6-2 or TRBV6-3 and J is TRBJ1-5, with D perhaps matching TRBD1 (5 bases). CDR3 length: 13 amino acids. V lost 5 bases and J 3 bases, leaving 8 bases between the germline ends. Germline V lookup: CDR1 MNHEY, CDR2 SVGEGT. As DNA, the CDR3 is TGTGCCAGCAGTGACAGATACAATCAGCCCCAGCATTTT. Translating gives CASSDRYNQPQHF.

This clone occurred a few times. The chain joins TRBV13 to TRBJ1-2; D gene uncertain. The ends were cut back, 1 base at V and 8 bases at J, with 11 bases in the middle. This CDR3 has 13 residues. Germline V gene sequence: CDR1 PRHDT, CDR2 FYEKMQ (reference sequence). CDR3 sequence: CASSLVHNSGYTF. CDR3 sequence (DNA): TGTGCCAGCAGCTTAGTACACAATAGCGGCTACACCTTC.

This clone occurred a few times. The genes are TRBV18 and TRBJ2-7, with D maybe TRBD2 (6 bases). CDR1 and CDR2 from the germline V gene are KGHSH and LQKENI. The CDR3 is 13 residues long. V gave up 1 base and J gave up 6 bases, with 10 bases separating them. The CDR3 is CASSPRPSAEQYF. CDR3 nucleotide sequence: TGTGCCAGCTCACCACGGCCTAGCGCCGAGCAGTACTTC.

This chain uses TRBV14 with TRBJ2-7; D is unclear. The CDR3 spans 14 residues. V lost 0 bases, J lost 5 bases, and 11 bases lay in between. Per germline, CDR1 SGHDN and CDR2 FVKESK. In nucleotides, the CDR3 is TGTGCCAGCAGCCAAGATCTTCTCACAAACGAGCAGTACTTC. Translating it yields CASSQDLLTNEQYF.

The rearrangement links TRBV27 to TRBJ1-5; 9 bases agree with TRBD1. Losses at the gene ends were 5 bases for V and 0 bases for J; bases not matched to a gene: 20. The CDR3 runs to 21 residues. Per germline, CDR1 MNHEY and CDR2 SMNVEV (reference sequence). The CDR3 spells CASSPPDRGTDDRDSNQPQHF. The CDR3 bases are TGTGCCAGCAGTCCCCCGGACAGGGGTACCGACGATCGGGATAGCAATCAGCCCCAGCATTTT.

CDR3 region: CASSLTSGANVLTF. In nucleotides, the CDR3 is TGTGCCAGCAGTTTAACATCTGGGGCCAACGTCCTGACTTTC. The chain is built from TRBV11-3 and TRBJ2-6, with D unresolved. Germline V gene data show CDR1 as SGHNT and CDR2 as YENEEA. Trimming left V 6 bases short and J 1 base short, with 7 bases between. The CDR3 totals 14 residues.

This chain joins TRBV19 and TRBJ1-2; 7 bases line up with TRBD1. This CDR3 has 13 residues. V lost 8 bases to trimming and J lost 7 bases; unmatched junction nucleotides: 10. Germline CDR1 is LNHDA and CDR2 is SQIVND (reference sequence). CDR3 region: CASGDRAPGGYTF. In nucleotides, the CDR3 is TGTGCCAGTGGAGACAGGGCCCCCGGTGGCTACACCTTC.

This clone was seen a few times. The genes are TRBV2 and TRBJ1-2; TRBD1 agrees at 11 bases. In germline, CDR1 is SNHLY, CDR2 FYNNEI. V gave up 6 bases and J gave up 3 bases; unmatched junction bases: 6. The CDR3 totals 15 residues. CDR3 amino acids: CASSWTGGADYGYTF. In nucleotides, the CDR3 is TGTGCCAGCAGCTGGACAGGGGGCGCGGACTATGGCTACACCTTC.

Note on this clone: Other DNA sequences within the sample encode an identical CDR3. The chain couples TRBV5-4 to TRBJ2-1, with D maybe TRBD2 (6 bases). The ends were cut back, 3 bases at V and 4 bases at J, with 14 bases in the middle. The CDR3 extends over 15 amino acids. Germline lookup yields CDR1 SGHNT and CDR2 YYREEE (reference sequence). CDR3 bases: TGTGCCAGCAGCTCCGGGACTGGAGGATACAATGAGCAGTTCTTC. Its translation is CASSSGTGGYNEQFF. Complete variable domain (other parts from reference TRBV5-4 and TRBJ2-1): ETGVTQSPTHLIKTRGQQVTLRCSSQSGHNTVSWYQQALGQGPQFIFQYYREEENGRGNFPPRFSGLQFPNYSSELNVNALELDDSALYLCASSSGTGGYNEQFFGPGTRLTVL.

Concerning this clone itself: Other DNA sequences within the sample encode an identical CDR3. V and J are TRBV7-9 and TRBJ2-7, with TRBD2 matching 10 bases. CDR1 and CDR2 (germline): SEHNR, FQNEAQ (reference sequence). The V gene end was trimmed by 1 base and the J gene end by 0 bases; junction bases not matched to a gene: 6. The CDR3 has 17 residues. The CDR3: CASSLGAGLADSYEQYF. CDR3 coding DNA: TGTGCCAGCAGCTTAGGGGCAGGACTAGCGGACTCCTACGAGCAGTACTTC.

The rearrangement links TRBV11-2 to TRBJ2-7; tentative D call: TRBD2 (8 bases). This CDR3 has 16 residues. With 3 bases removed from V and 4 bases from J, the gap between germline ends came to 19 bases. Germline CDR1 reads SGHAT; CDR2 reads FQNNGV. DNA for the CDR3: TGTGCCAGCAGCTTGAACCCGGGGGGGACAGATTACGAGCAGTACTTC. The encoded protein is CASSLNPGGTDYEQYF.

The chain is built from TRBV30 and TRBJ2-7; no clear D. The CDR3 is 12 amino acids. Trimming removed 5 bases at V and 5 bases at J, with 13 bases between. CDR1 and CDR2 from the germline V gene are GTSNPN and SVGIG (reference sequence). CDR3 nucleotides: TGTGCCTGGGGTGATTACCAGAACGAGCAGTACTTC. It encodes CAWGDYQNEQYF.

V gene TRBV5-4 combines with J gene TRBJ1-4, with TRBD1 identical over 7 bases. The CDR3 runs to 15 residues. The germline V gene encodes CDR1 SGHNT and CDR2 YYREEE (reference sequence). V shed 3 bases and J 5 bases; nucleotides not matched to a gene: 7. The CDR3 nucleotides read TGTGCCAGCAGCTATTCCGGGACAGCGAATGAAAAACTGTTTTTT. Translated: CASSYSGTANEKLFF.

The chain carries TRBV18 and TRBJ1-6; D may be TRBD1 (6 bases). Trimming left V 1 base short and J 8 bases short, with 12 bases between. CDR1 is KGHSH, CDR2 LQKENI, per germline. The CDR3 spans 15 residues. CDR3 nucleotide sequence: TGTGCCAGCTCACCACGGGACATTCCGGATTCACCCCTCCACTTT. Residues: CASSPRDIPDSPLHF.